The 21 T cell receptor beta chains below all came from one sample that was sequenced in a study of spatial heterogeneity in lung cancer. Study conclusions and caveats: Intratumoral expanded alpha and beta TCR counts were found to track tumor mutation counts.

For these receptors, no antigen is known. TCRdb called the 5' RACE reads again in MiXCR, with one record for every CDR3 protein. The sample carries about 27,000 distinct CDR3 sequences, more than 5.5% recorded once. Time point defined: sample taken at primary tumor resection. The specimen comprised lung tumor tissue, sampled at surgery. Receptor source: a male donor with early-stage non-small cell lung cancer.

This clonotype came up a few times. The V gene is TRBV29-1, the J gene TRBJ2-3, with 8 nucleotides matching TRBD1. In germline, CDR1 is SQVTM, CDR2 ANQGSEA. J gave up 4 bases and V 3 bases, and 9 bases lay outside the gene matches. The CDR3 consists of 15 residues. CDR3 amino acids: CSVEGSRGRADTQYF. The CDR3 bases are TGCAGCGTTGAGGGGTCCAGGGGGCGTGCAGATACGCAGTATTTT.

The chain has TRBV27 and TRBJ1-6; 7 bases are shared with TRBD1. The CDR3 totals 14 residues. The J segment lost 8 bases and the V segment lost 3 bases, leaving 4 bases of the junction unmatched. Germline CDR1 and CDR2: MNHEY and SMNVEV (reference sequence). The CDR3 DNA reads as TGTGCCAGCAGTTTCCGGGACAGCCATTCACCCCTCCACTTT. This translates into CASSFRDSHSPLHF.

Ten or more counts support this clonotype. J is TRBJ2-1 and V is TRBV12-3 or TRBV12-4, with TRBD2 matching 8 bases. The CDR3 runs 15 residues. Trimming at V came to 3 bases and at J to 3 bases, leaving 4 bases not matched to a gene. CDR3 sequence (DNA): TGTGCCAGCAGTTTGCAGCGGGGGCTCTACAATGAGCAGTTCTTC. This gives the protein CASSLQRGLYNEQFF.

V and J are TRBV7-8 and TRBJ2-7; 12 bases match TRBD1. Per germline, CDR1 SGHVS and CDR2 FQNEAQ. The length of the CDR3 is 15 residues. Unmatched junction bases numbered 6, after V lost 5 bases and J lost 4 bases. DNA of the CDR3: TGTGCCAGCAGCCCGGGACAGGGGGCCGGGTACGAGCAGTACTTC. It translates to CASSPGQGAGYEQYF.

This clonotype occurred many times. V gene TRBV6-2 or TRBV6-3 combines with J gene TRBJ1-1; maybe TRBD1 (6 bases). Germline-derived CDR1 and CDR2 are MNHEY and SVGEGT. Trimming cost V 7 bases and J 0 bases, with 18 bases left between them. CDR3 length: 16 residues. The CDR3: CASIPGKTGMNTEAFF. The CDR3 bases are TGTGCCAGCATCCCCGGGAAGACAGGTATGAACACTGAAGCTTTCTTT.

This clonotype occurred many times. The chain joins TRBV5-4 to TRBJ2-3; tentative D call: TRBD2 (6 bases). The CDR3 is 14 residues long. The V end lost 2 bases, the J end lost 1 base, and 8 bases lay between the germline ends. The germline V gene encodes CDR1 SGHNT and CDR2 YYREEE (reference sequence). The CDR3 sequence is CASSLWGGTDTQYF. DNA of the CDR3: TGTGCCAGCAGCTTATGGGGGGGCACAGATACGCAGTATTTT.

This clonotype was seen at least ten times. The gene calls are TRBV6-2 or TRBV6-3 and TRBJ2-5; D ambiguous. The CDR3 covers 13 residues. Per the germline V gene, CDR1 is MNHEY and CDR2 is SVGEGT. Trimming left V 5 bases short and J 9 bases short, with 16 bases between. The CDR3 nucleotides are TGTGCCAGCAGTCCCCGGACGGATGGGGCCCAGTACTTC. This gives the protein CASSPRTDGAQYF.

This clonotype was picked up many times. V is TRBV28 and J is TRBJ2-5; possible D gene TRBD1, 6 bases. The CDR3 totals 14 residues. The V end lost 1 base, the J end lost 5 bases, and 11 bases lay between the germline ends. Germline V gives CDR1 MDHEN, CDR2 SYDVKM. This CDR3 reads CASSLYREVETQYF. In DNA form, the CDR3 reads TGTGCCAGCAGTTTATACAGGGAAGTGGAGACCCAGTACTTC. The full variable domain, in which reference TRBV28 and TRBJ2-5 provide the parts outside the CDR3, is DVKVTQSSRYLVKRTGEKVFLECVQDMDHENMFWYRQDPGLGLRLIYFSYDVKMKEKGDIPEGYSVSREKKERFSLILESASTNQTSMYLCASSLYREVETQYFGPGTRLLVL.

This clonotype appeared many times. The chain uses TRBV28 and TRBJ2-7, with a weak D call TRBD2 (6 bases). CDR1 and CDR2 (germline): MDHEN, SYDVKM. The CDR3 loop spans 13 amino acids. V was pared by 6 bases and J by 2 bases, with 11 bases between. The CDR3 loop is CASSGGEAYEQYF. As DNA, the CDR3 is TGTGCCAGCAGCGGAGGGGAGGCCTACGAGCAGTACTTC.

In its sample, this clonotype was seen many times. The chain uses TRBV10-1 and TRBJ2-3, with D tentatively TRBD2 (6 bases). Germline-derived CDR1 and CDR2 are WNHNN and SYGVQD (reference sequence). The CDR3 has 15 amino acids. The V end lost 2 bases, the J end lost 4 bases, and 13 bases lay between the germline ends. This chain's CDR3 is CASSETSLSADTQYF. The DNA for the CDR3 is TGCGCCAGCAGTGAGACTAGCCTATCGGCAGATACGCAGTATTTT.

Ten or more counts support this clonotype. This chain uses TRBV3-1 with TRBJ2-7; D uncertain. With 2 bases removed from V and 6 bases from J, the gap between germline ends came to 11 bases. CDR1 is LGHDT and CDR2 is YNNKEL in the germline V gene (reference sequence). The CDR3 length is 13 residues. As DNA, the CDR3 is TGTGCCAGCAGCCAACAAGGGTTTGGCGAGCAGTACTTC. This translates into CASSQQGFGEQYF.

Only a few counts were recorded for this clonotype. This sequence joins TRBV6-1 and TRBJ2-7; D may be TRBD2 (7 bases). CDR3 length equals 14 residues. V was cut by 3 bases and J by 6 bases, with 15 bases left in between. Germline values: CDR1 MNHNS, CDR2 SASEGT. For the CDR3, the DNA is TGTGCCAGCAGTGAGGGAGGGGACAAATTCGAGCAGTACTTC. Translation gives CASSEGGDKFEQYF.

The CDR3 loop is CASVERGGHYGYTF. CDR3 in DNA: TGTGCCAGCGTGGAGCGGGGTGGGCACTATGGCTACACCTTC. The chain has TRBV28 and TRBJ1-2; D is uncertain. The germline CDR1 and CDR2 sequences are MDHEN and SYDVKM. CDR3 length equals 14 residues. V was pared by 8 bases and J by 3 bases, with 16 bases between.

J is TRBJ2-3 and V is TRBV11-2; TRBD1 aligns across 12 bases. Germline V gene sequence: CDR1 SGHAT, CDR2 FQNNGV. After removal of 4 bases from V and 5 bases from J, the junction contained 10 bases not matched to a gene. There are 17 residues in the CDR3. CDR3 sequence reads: CASSSLLGQGALDTQYF. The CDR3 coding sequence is TGTGCCAGCAGCTCCCTACTGGGACAGGGGGCTTTAGATACGCAGTATTTT.

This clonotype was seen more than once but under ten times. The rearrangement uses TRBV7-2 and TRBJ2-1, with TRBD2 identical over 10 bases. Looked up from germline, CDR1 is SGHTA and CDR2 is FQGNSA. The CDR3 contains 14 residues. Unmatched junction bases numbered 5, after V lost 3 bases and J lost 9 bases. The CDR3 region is CASSLSVAGGEQFF. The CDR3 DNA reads TGTGCCAGCAGCTTGTCGGTAGCGGGGGGTGAGCAGTTCTTC.

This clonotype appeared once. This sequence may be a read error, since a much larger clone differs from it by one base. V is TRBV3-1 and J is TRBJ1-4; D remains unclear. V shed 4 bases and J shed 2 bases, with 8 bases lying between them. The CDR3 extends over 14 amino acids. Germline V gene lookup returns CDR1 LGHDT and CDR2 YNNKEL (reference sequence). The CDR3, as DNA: TGTGCCAGCAGCCCTCGTGCCACTAATGAAAAACTGTTTTTT. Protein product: CASSPRATNEKLFF.

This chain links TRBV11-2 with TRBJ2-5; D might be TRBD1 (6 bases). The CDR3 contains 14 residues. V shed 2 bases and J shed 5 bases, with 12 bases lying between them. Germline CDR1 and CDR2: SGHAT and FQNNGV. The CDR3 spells CASSLSTGRETQYF. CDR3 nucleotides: TGTGCCAGCAGCTTATCTACAGGGCGGGAGACCCAGTACTTC.

The CDR3 loop reads CASSSLTWGETQYF. CDR3 bases: TGCGCCAGCAGCTCCCTTACTTGGGGGGAGACCCAGTACTTC. V and J are TRBV5-1 and TRBJ2-5; D is possibly TRBD1 or TRBD2 (5 bases each). V was clipped by 3 bases and J by 5 bases, with 14 bases between them. The CDR3 loop spans 14 amino acids. Germline CDR1 and CDR2: SGHRS and YFSETQ.

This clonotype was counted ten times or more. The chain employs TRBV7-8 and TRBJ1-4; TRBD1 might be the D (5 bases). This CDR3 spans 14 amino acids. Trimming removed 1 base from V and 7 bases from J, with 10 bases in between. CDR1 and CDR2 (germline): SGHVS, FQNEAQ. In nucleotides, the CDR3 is TGTGCCAGCAGCTTAGAGGGACTGGTTGAAAAACTGTTTTTT. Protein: CASSLEGLVEKLFF.

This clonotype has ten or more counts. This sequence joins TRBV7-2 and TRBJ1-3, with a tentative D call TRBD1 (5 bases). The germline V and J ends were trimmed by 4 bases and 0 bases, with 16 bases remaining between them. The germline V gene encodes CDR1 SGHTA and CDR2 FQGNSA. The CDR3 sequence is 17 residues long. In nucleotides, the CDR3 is TGTGCCAGCAGCTCAGTGGGGTCGGGGCTCTCTGGAAACACCATATATTTT. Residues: CASSSVGSGLSGNTIYF.

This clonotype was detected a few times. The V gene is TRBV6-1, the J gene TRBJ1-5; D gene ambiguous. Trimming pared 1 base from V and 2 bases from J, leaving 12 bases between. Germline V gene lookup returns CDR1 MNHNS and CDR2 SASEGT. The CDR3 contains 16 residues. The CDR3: CASSEGSAGGNQPQHF. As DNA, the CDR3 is TGTGCCAGCAGTGAAGGGTCAGCTGGCGGCAATCAGCCCCAGCATTTT.